This is a list of T cell receptor beta chains from one sample in a study of blood T cell repertoires in COVID-19. Sequenced by immunoSEQ multiplex PCR; TCRdb stores in-frame clones only, minus some. The table lists 400,000 to 450,000 clones, around 87% of them singletons. Sequencing was done on a sample of PBMCs or T cells enriched from blood (not recorded which). These receptor sequences come from a man aged 30-40 years who had recovered from COVID-19. The CDR3 runs from the conserved cysteine through the conserved F or W. A D gene is named only where the DNA matches it firmly. Clone size, where shown, is once, few, many, or a class for clones that have expanded.

clone size	V gene	CDR3 length	D gene	J gene	CDR3 DNA	CDR3 protein
-	TRBV9	15	-	TRBJ2-3	TGTGCCAGCAGCGCCCCCAGTGGTGGCACAGATACGCAGTATTTT	CASSAPSGGTDTQYF
-	TRBV4-2	16	-	TRBJ2-7	TGTGCCAGCAGCCAAGATCCGGGACAAAATTCCTACGAGCAGTACTTC	CASSQDPGQNSYEQYF
-	TRBV27	16	-	TRBJ2-1	TGTGCCAGTTCAACAGGGACGACCCTCTCCTACAATGAGCAGTTCTTC	CASSTGTTLSYNEQFF
-	TRBV11-1	14	-	TRBJ2-7	TGTGCCAGCAGCTTAGGGGCTGCCATCTACGAGCAGTACTTC	CASSLGAAIYEQYF
-	TRBV28	13	-	TRBJ1-1	TGTGCCAGCAGTGGAGGAGGGAACACTGAAGCTTTCTTT	CASSGGGNTEAFF
-	TRBV28	16	-	TRBJ1-6	TGTGCCAGCTCCTCTGGGGGGGCGAATTATAATTCACCCCTCCACTTT	CASSSGGANYNSPLHF
-	TRBV11-3	16	TRBD2	TRBJ2-2	TGTGCCAGCAGCGATCGGACTAGCCCGAACACCGGGGAGCTGTTTTTT	CASSDRTSPNTGELFF
-	TRBV5-4	13	-	TRBJ1-4	TGTGCCAGCCAACAGCAGGGGAATGAAAAACTGTTTTTT	CASQQQGNEKLFF
-	TRBV29-1	15	TRBD2	TRBJ2-1	TGCAGCGTTGAGGGGACTAGCGGGGCCTACAATGAGCAGTTCTTC	CSVEGTSGAYNEQFF
-	TRBV16	17	-	TRBJ2-1	TGTGCCAGCAGCCAATTTGCGCCTACCACCTCCTACAATGAGCAGTTCTTC	CASSQFAPTTSYNEQFF
-	TRBV19	13	-	TRBJ1-3	TGTGCCAGTAATATGGAGACTGGAAACACCATATATTTT	CASNMETGNTIYF
once	TRBV7-6	16	TRBD2	TRBJ2-3	TGTGCCAGCAGCCCCTCGACTAGCGGGAGCACAGATACGCAGTATTTT	CASSPSTSGSTDTQYF
-	TRBV5-5	13	-	TRBJ1-1	TGTGCCAGCAGCTGGGGCAGGAACACTGAAGCTTTCTTT	CASSWGRNTEAFF
-	TRBV18	14	TRBD1	TRBJ2-1	TGTGCCAGCTCACCCCTCGACCAGGGGGCGGATCAGTTCTTC	CASSPLDQGADQFF
-	TRBV7-9	16	TRBD1	TRBJ1-4	TGTGCCAGCAGCCTAGGGACAGCAGCAACTAATGAAAAACTGTTTTTT	CASSLGTAATNEKLFF
-	TRBV4-1	15	TRBD2	TRBJ2-2	TGCGCCAGCAGCCAAGGCCTAGCGGGGACCGGGGAGCTGTTTTTT	CASSQGLAGTGELFF
once	TRBV4-2	16	TRBD2	TRBJ2-1	TGTGCCAGCAGCCGATTGACTAGCGGATACTACAATGAGCAGTTCTTC	CASSRLTSGYYNEQFF
-	TRBV10-3	13	-	TRBJ2-5	TGTGCCATCAGTGGTCAGGGACAAGAGACCCAGTACTTC	CAISGQGQETQYF
-	TRBV28	13	TRBD1	TRBJ2-7	TGTGCCGGCTCCGGGACAGGGGCCTACGAGCAGTACTTC	CAGSGTGAYEQYF
-	TRBV5-1	16	TRBD2	TRBJ2-2	TGCGCCAGCAGATCCGCGGAAGGACTAGTAATCGGGGAGCTGTTTTTT	CASRSAEGLVIGELFF
-	TRBV6-4	17	TRBD2	TRBJ2-3	TGTGCCAGTACAGATCCCCTAGCGGGAGGATCAGGAGATACGCAGTATTTT	CASTDPLAGGSGDTQYF
-	TRBV3-1/TRBV3-2	13	-	TRBJ1-2	TGTGCCAGCAGCCACGGGAACGGGTATGGCTACACCTTC	CASSHGNGYGYTF
-	TRBV5-1	13	TRBD2	TRBJ2-7	TGCGCCAGCAGGTTAGGGACTAGCAACGAGCAGTACTTC	CASRLGTSNEQYF
once	TRBV18	14	-	TRBJ1-5	TGTGCCAGCTCACCGAGGCAGCACAATCAGCCCCAGCATTTT	CASSPRQHNQPQHF
-	TRBV5-6	13	TRBD2	TRBJ2-7	TGTGCCAGCAGCTTGGCGGGACTAGGCGAGCAGTACTTC	CASSLAGLGEQYF
once	TRBV4-1	14	-	TRBJ2-1	TGCGCCAGCAGCCATATAGCGGAGGCGGTTGAGCAGTTCTTC	CASSHIAEAVEQFF
-	TRBV18	14	-	TRBJ1-1	TGTGCCAGCTCACCATTACCGGGGGGCACTGAAGCTTTCTTT	CASSPLPGGTEAFF
-	TRBV6-6	13	-	TRBJ1-1	TGTGCCAGCAGTTACCAACCGGCAGTGACTGCTTTCTTT	CASSYQPAVTAFF
few	TRBV4-1	14	-	TRBJ1-5	TGCGCCAGCAGCCAAGTTATAAGCAATCAGCCCCAGCATTTT	CASSQVISNQPQHF
-	TRBV7-9	12	-	TRBJ2-3	TGTGCCAGCTTACTGCTCACAGATACGCAGTATTTT	CASLLLTDTQYF
-	TRBV27	16	TRBD1	TRBJ1-6	TGTGCCAGCAGCCGCTCCGGGACAGGGAATAATTCACCCCTCCACTTT	CASSRSGTGNNSPLHF
-	TRBV13	17	-	TRBJ2-2	TGTGCCAGCAGTTTAGGGGCAGGGGCCACTTTAACCGGGGAGCTGTTTTTT	CASSLGAGATLTGELFF
-	TRBV10-3	16	-	TRBJ2-6	TGTGCCATCAGTGAAGGCGGTAGCTCTGGGGCCAACGTCCTGACTTTC	CAISEGGSSGANVLTF
-	TRBV29-1	15	TRBD1	TRBJ2-5	TGCAGCGCCCAGCTCGGGACAGCAACACAAGAGACCCAGTACTTC	CSAQLGTATQETQYF
-	TRBV12-3/TRBV12-4	12	TRBD2	TRBJ2-7	TGTGCCAGCAGTGGGGGGGGCTACGAGCAGTACTTC	CASSGGGYEQYF
-	TRBV19	15	TRBD1	TRBJ1-3	TGTGCCAGTAGTAGACCCGGACAGGGCCGAAACACCATATATTTT	CASSRPGQGRNTIYF
-	TRBV25-1	11	-	TRBJ2-7	TGTGCCAGCCAGGGTGGATACGAGCAGTACTTC	CASQGGYEQYF
-	TRBV6-5	14	TRBD1	TRBJ1-6	TGTGCCAGCTCCGGGAACAGGGGGCGGTCACCCCTCCACTTT	CASSGNRGRSPLHF
-	TRBV3-1/TRBV3-2	14	TRBD2	TRBJ2-7	TGTGCCAGCAGCCAAAGCGGGACCCCTGACGAGCAGTACTTC	CASSQSGTPDEQYF
-	TRBV10-3	15	TRBD1	TRBJ2-1	TGTGCCATCCGGGGACAGGGGACTTCCTACAATGAGCAGTTCTTC	CAIRGQGTSYNEQFF
once	TRBV18	15	TRBD1	TRBJ2-7	TGTGCCAGCTCACCCGGGACAGGGGTATCCTACGAGCAGTACTTC	CASSPGTGVSYEQYF
-	TRBV10-3	12	-	TRBJ2-2	TGTGCCATCGCAGTTTATACCGGGGAGCTGTTTTTT	CAIAVYTGELFF
-	TRBV12-3/TRBV12-4	13	-	TRBJ2-1	TGTGCCAGCAGTCCCCCCTCAGGGAATGAGCAGTTCTTC	CASSPPSGNEQFF
-	TRBV9	13	-	TRBJ2-5	TGTGCCAGCAGCGTAGCGAGCCAAGAGACCCAGTACTTC	CASSVASQETQYF
-	TRBV7-8	13	-	TRBJ2-7	TGTGCCAGCAGCAAGGACTACTCCTACGAGCAGTACTTC	CASSKDYSYEQYF
-	TRBV6-6	15	TRBD2	TRBJ2-2	TGTGCCAGCCTGCCGGGACTAGCAAGGACCGGGGAGCTGTTTTTT	CASLPGLARTGELFF
-	TRBV19	13	-	TRBJ1-5	TGTGCCAGTAGTATAGCAGTCCTCCAGCCCCAGCATTTT	CASSIAVLQPQHF
-	TRBV28	17	TRBD2	TRBJ2-1	TGTGCCAGCAGTTTAGGCGGGAGAAGGCGGGGAGGTAATGAGCAGTTCTTC	CASSLGGRRRGGNEQFF
-	TRBV5-4	16	TRBD2	TRBJ2-1	TGTGCCAGCAGCCTACCTCTAGCGGGAGAGTACAATGAGCAGTTCTTC	CASSLPLAGEYNEQFF
once	TRBV4-2	15	-	TRBJ1-6	TGTGCCAGCAGCCAAGAGGATAGGGGTGTTTCACCCCTCCACTTT	CASSQEDRGVSPLHF
-	TRBV9	14	-	TRBJ1-1	TGTGCCAGCAGCGTCGCAGGGTCGAACACTGAAGCTTTCTTT	CASSVAGSNTEAFF
once	TRBV27	15	TRBD1	TRBJ1-4	TGTGCCAGCAGTTGGCGACAGGGGGCTAATGAAAAACTGTTTTTT	CASSWRQGANEKLFF
-	TRBV7-2	15	TRBD1	TRBJ1-1	TGTGCCAGCAGCATGCGACAGGGCTCGAACACTGAAGCTTTCTTT	CASSMRQGSNTEAFF
-	TRBV3-1/TRBV3-2	14	TRBD1	TRBJ1-1	TGTGCCAGCAGGGCACAGGGGGGGAACACTGAAGCTTTCTTT	CASRAQGGNTEAFF
-	TRBV12-5	12	-	TRBJ2-7	TGTGCTAGTGGTTTGGTACTCGGCGAGCAGTACTTC	CASGLVLGEQYF